The count of the clone carrying this T cell receptor beta chain is one. This sample is part of a study of T cell changes during pregnancy in multiple sclerosis. This CDR3 region has 16 residues. The germline V gene encodes CDR1 MDHEN and CDR2 SYDVKM. V gave up 6 bases and J gave up 3 bases, with 21 bases separating them. Assay used: immunoSEQ multiplex PCR; TCRdb lists only in-frame clones, some missing. The table has about 40,000 clones, roughly nine tenths seen once. The rearrangement joins TRBV28 to TRBJ2-7, with a tentative D call TRBD2 (6 bases). The TCR was taken from a female donor with multiple sclerosis, enrolled in a pregnancy study. Material: CD4+ T cells from peripheral blood mononuclear cells, obtained in the second trimester of pregnancy. CDR3 amino acids: CASSPTRDSRLYEQYF. The DNA of the CDR3 is TGTGCCAGCAGCCCAACCCGGGACTCGAGACTCTACGAGCAGTACTTC.